This is a list of T cell receptor beta chains from one sample in a study of OX40 agonist ivuxolimab in advanced cancers. The protocol was immunoSEQ multiplex PCR, while the TCRdb copy is restricted to in-frame clones and leaves out a portion. The sample carries 25,000 to 35,000 clones, less than 90% recorded once. Sequenced here: CD4+ or CD8+ T cells sorted from blood, sampled in a trial of the OX40 agonist ivuxolimab. The receptors here all came from an adult with an advanced solid tumor such as melanoma, head and neck, liver or kidney cancer. Each CDR3 is given with its conserved first and last residue. The D gene is left open where the match is weak. Clone size is not always given. Where it is, it says once, few, many or a class for expanded clones.

TRBJ1-5,TRBV6-6,TRBD1,-,CASNRQGALSNQPQHF,TGTGCCAGCAATAGACAGGGGGCGCTTAGCAATCAGCCCCAGCATTTT
TRBJ2-1,TRBV2,-,-,CASSTNNEQFF,TGTGCCAGCAGCACTAACAATGAGCAGTTCTTC
TRBJ2-7,TRBV7-9,TRBD1,-,CASSLPPGQGYEQYF,TGTGCCAGCAGCTTACCGCCGGGACAGGGGTACGAGCAGTACTTC
TRBJ2-7,TRBV7-9,-,-,CASSSGTSSYEQYF,TGTGCCAGCAGCTCAGGCACTAGCTCCTACGAGCAGTACTTC
TRBJ2-3,TRBV6-4,-,many,CASSDSKGGGTDTQYF,TGTGCCAGCAGTGACTCTAAGGGGGGGGGCACAGATACGCAGTATTTT
TRBJ2-7,TRBV11-3,TRBD1,few,CATMTGICSEQYF,TGTGCCACAATGACAGGGATATGTTCCGAGCAGTACTTC
TRBJ1-1,TRBV6-1,-,few,CASSELGGPNTEAFF,TGTGCCAGCAGTGAACTCGGGGGGCCGAACACTGAAGCTTTCTTT
TRBJ2-1,TRBV7-3,-,-,CASSVAGAYFYEQFF,TGTGCCAGCAGCGTAGCCGGGGCCTATTTTTACGAGCAGTTCTTC
TRBJ2-7,TRBV5-1,-,-,CASSFRTDYEQYF,TGCGCCAGCAGCTTCCGGACAGACTACGAGCAGTACTTC
TRBJ1-2,TRBV15,-,-,CATSRVPQDRDYGYTF,TGTGCCACCAGCAGAGTGCCGCAGGATCGGGACTATGGCTACACCTTC
TRBJ2-7,TRBV5-1,TRBD1,few,CASSRGTGSSYEQYF,TGCGCCAGCAGCAGGGGGACAGGGTCTTCCTACGAGCAGTACTTC
TRBJ1-5,TRBV5-5,-,-,CASSSGHPNGNQPQHF,TGTGCCAGCAGCTCCGGACATCCGAACGGCAATCAGCCCCAGCATTTT
TRBJ2-2,TRBV29-1,-,-,CSVWTATGELFF,TGCAGCGTGTGGACTGCGACCGGGGAGCTGTTTTTT
TRBJ1-1,TRBV28,-,-,CASSFTSEAFF,TGTGCCAGCAGTTTTACCTCTGAAGCTTTCTTT
TRBJ2-1,TRBV7-9,TRBD2,-,CASSLGTSGGPNEQFF,TGTGCCAGCAGCTTAGGAACTAGCGGGGGCCCCAACGAGCAGTTCTTC
TRBJ2-2,TRBV2,-,-,CASWAKTGELFF,TGTGCCAGCTGGGCCAAGACCGGGGAGCTGTTTTTT
TRBJ2-7,TRBV27,TRBD2,-,CASTRGGGEQYF,TGTGCCAGCACCCGGGGGGGTGGCGAGCAGTACTTC
TRBJ2-3,TRBV20-1,-,-,CGTWGDTQYF,TGCGGAACCTGGGGGGATACGCAGTATTTT
TRBJ1-2,TRBV28,-,-,CASSAGLSHNYGYTF,TGTGCCAGCAGTGCGGGACTCTCCCATAACTATGGCTACACCTTC
TRBJ2-5,TRBV27,-,few,CASSSKETQYF,TGTGCCAGCAGTTCCAAAGAGACCCAGTACTTC
TRBJ1-1,TRBV6-6,-,-,CASRHSNTEAFF,TGTGCCAGCAGGCACTCGAACACTGAAGCTTTCTTT
TRBJ1-3,TRBV5-6,-,large,CASSFGGYGNTIYF,TGTGCCAGCAGCTTTGGTGGGTACGGAAACACCATATATTTT
TRBJ2-7,TRBV6-5,-,once,CASSFGDTSSYEQYF,TGTGCCAGCAGTTTTGGGGACACGAGCTCCTACGAGCAGTACTTC
TRBJ1-1,TRBV6-1,-,-,CATDWTVNTEAFF,TGTGCCACCGACTGGACAGTGAACACTGAAGCTTTCTTT
TRBJ2-5,TRBV5-6,-,-,CASSRGSQETQYF,TGTGCCAGCAGCCGGGGGAGTCAAGAGACCCAGTACTTC
TRBJ2-7,TRBV7-8,-,-,CASSPDLGTYEQYF,TGTGCCAGCAGCCCCGACCTTGGCACCTACGAGCAGTACTTC
TRBJ1-1,TRBV7-9,-,-,CASSFSRGLTEAFF,TGTGCCAGCAGCTTCAGCAGAGGATTGACTGAAGCTTTCTTT
TRBJ2-3,TRBV6-5,-,-,CASSVGGTTTDTQYF,TGTGCCAGCAGCGTAGGGGGGACAACCACAGATACGCAGTATTTT
TRBJ2-3,TRBV6-4,TRBD1,-,CASSGTGGTDTQYF,TGTGCCAGCAGTGGGACAGGGGGCACAGATACGCAGTATTTT
TRBJ2-7,TRBV2,TRBD2,-,CASTYIPGLAGYEQYF,TGTGCCAGCACCTATATCCCGGGACTAGCTGGGTACGAGCAGTACTTC
TRBJ1-2,TRBV6-1,-,-,CASSVQNTNYGYTF,TGTGCCAGCAGTGTTCAGAATACTAACTATGGCTACACCTTC
TRBJ1-2,TRBV27,-,-,CASRGLPSGYTF,TGTGCCAGCAGAGGACTCCCAAGTGGCTACACCTTC
TRBJ2-1,TRBV20-1,-,-,CSARSASEQFF,TGCAGTGCTAGGTCGGCGAGTGAGCAGTTCTTC
TRBJ2-1,TRBV4-2,TRBD2,-,CASSQVIKRERSYNEQFF,TGTGCCAGCAGCCAAGTGATCAAGCGGGAGCGGTCCTACAATGAGCAGTTCTTC
TRBJ1-2,TRBV18,-,once,CASSLDTDGYTF,TGTGCCAGCTCACTAGACACAGATGGCTACACCTTC
TRBJ2-2,TRBV27,TRBD2,-,CASSLAGDQTGELFF,TGTGCCAGCAGTTTAGCGGGGGACCAAACCGGGGAGCTGTTTTTT
TRBJ2-7,TRBV6-1,-,-,CASSEAGHPRDEQYF,TGTGCCAGCAGTGAAGCGGGGCACCCCAGGGACGAGCAGTACTTC
TRBJ2-7,TRBV11-3,TRBD1,-,CASSLAGTDYEQYF,TGTGCCAGCAGCTTAGCCGGGACAGACTACGAGCAGTACTTC
TRBJ2-2,TRBV9,-,-,CASGDTNTGELFF,TGTGCCAGCGGAGACACGAACACCGGGGAGCTGTTTTTT
TRBJ2-1,TRBV4-1,TRBD2,-,CASSRTSGNDEQFF,TGCGCCAGCAGTAGAACTAGCGGGAACGATGAGCAGTTCTTC